A single sample gave rise to the 30 T cell receptor beta chains below, sequenced in a study of cytomegalovirus exposure and HLA in healthy donors. PCR employed 60 Vbeta and 13 Jbeta primers. This table comes from immunoSEQ multiplex PCR, and its TCRdb copy is limited to in-frame clones, with some not included. The table has roughly 90,000 clones, around 78% seen once. What was sequenced was PBMCs. The receptors here all came from a woman between 40 and 55 years old in good health and CMV-seropositive.

The chain couples TRBV19 to TRBJ2-7; 7 bases are shared with TRBD2. Germline V lookup: CDR1 LNHDA, CDR2 SQIVND (reference sequence). V gave up 5 bases and J gave up 2 bases; unmatched junction bases: 9. This CDR3 has 15 amino acids. CDR3 bases: TGTGCCAGTAGTCCATCGCTAGCGGTCCCCTACGAGCAGTACTTC. Residues: CASSPSLAVPYEQYF.

The chain recombines TRBV29-1 with TRBJ2-1; D gene unclear. Trimming took 6 bases from V and 0 from J, leaving 9 bases between them. Germline-derived CDR1 and CDR2 are SQVTM and ANQGSEA. The CDR3 extends over 13 amino acids. CDR3 DNA sequence: TGCAGCGTGTCCTCGAGCTCCTACAATGAGCAGTTCTTC. Its translation is CSVSSSSYNEQFF.

This rearrangement joins TRBV6-5 to TRBJ2-5, with 10 nucleotides matching TRBD1. Germline trimming cut 5 bases from V and 4 bases from J; bases unmatched to any gene: 4. Germline V gene lookup returns CDR1 MNHEY and CDR2 SVGAGI. The CDR3 contains 14 residues. The CDR3 DNA follows: TGTGCCAGCAGTCTCGGGGACAGGGGAGAGACCCAGTACTTC. Protein: CASSLGDRGETQYF.

The chain employs TRBV6-5 and TRBJ2-5, with D perhaps matching TRBD2 (6 bases). Trimming took off 5 bases at V and 11 bases at J, with 21 bases between the two ends. This CDR3 region has 14 residues. Germline-derived CDR1 and CDR2 are MNHEY and SVGAGI. The CDR3 reads CASSPSSEGPTQYF. CDR3 DNA: TGTGCCAGCAGTCCCAGCTCGGAGGGCCCTACGCAGTACTTC.

This clone has more than one count but fewer than ten. The V call is TRBV4-1, the J call TRBJ1-1, with a weak D call TRBD1 (5 bases). The germline gives CDR1 MGHRA, CDR2 YSYEKL. This CDR3 is built from 12 residues. Trimming left V 3 bases short and J 8 bases short, with 10 bases between. The chain's CDR3 is CASSQGTREAFF. The DNA of the CDR3 is TGCGCCAGCAGCCAGGGGACTAGAGAAGCTTTCTTT.

This clone appeared a few times. The rearrangement links TRBV4-1 to TRBJ2-7, with D perhaps matching TRBD2 (5 bases). The germline CDR1 and CDR2 sequences are MGHRA and YSYEKL. The CDR3 runs to 14 residues. Trimming removed 2 bases from V and 2 bases from J, with 10 bases in between. The CDR3 DNA sequence: TGCGCCAGCAGCCAAAGGACGGAGGCCTACGAGCAGTACTTC. Translated: CASSQRTEAYEQYF.

The rearrangement links TRBV19 to TRBJ2-2; TRBD2 is a possible D gene (6 bases). Trimming left V 3 bases short and J 6 bases short, with 14 bases between. The CDR3 is made up of 15 amino acids. Germline V lookup: CDR1 LNHDA, CDR2 SQIVND (reference sequence). CDR3 in DNA: TGTGCCAGTAGTATTAGGAGGGGCCGCGCCGGGGAGCTGTTTTTT. This gives the protein CASSIRRGRAGELFF. The entire variable domain, with the rest obtained from reference TRBV19 and TRBJ2-2, is as follows: DGGITQSPKYLFRKEGQNVTLSCEQNLNHDAMYWYRQDPGQGLRLIYYSQIVNDFQKGDIAEGYSVSREKKESFPLTVTSAQKNPTAFYLCASSIRRGRAGELFFGEGSRLTVL.

The J gene is TRBJ2-7, the V gene TRBV5-1; possible D gene TRBD2, 6 bases. Germline CDR1 reads SGHRS; CDR2 reads YFSETQ. V was trimmed by 2 bases and J by 5 bases, leaving 20 bases between them. This CDR3 spans 16 amino acids. The CDR3 loop reads CASSFGSGLTSDEQYF. As DNA, the CDR3 is TGCGCCAGCAGCTTCGGGAGCGGGCTAACCTCGGACGAGCAGTACTTC.

The V gene is TRBV29-1, the J gene TRBJ1-2, with TRBD1 matching over 7 bases. The J segment lost 8 bases and the V segment lost 2 bases, leaving 5 bases of the junction unmatched. The CDR3 extends over 12 amino acids. Germline CDR1 SQVTM, CDR2 ANQGSEA. CDR3 in DNA: TGCAGCGTTGAATCAGGGGGTAACGGCTACACCTTC. This codes for CSVESGGNGYTF.

The chain combines TRBV30 with TRBJ2-1, with 14 bases matching TRBD2. Trimming took 2 bases from V and 1 from J; bases not matched to a gene: 4. Germline CDR1 is GTSNPN and CDR2 is SVGIG (reference sequence). This CDR3 region has 17 residues. CDR3 sequence reads: CAWSPGLAGVSYNEQFF. CDR3 in DNA: TGTGCCTGGAGTCCGGGACTAGCGGGAGTGTCCTACAATGAGCAGTTCTTC. The complete variable domain, with remaining parts taken from reference TRBV30 and TRBJ2-1, reads SQTIHQWPATLVQPVGSPLSLECTVEGTSNPNLYWYRQAAGRGLQLLFYSVGIGQISSEVPQNLSASRPQDRQFILSSKKLLLSDSGFYLCAWSPGLAGVSYNEQFFGPGTRLTVL.

CDR3 region: CASSELAGQEDTQYF. The CDR3 DNA is TGTGCCAGCAGTGAACTAGCGGGGCAAGAAGATACGCAGTATTTT. The chain has TRBV6-1 and TRBJ2-3, with 9 bases that match TRBD2. The trim removed 2 bases at V and 5 bases at J, leaving 5 bases unmatched. The CDR3 runs 15 residues. Germline V gene sequence: CDR1 MNHNS, CDR2 SASEGT.

The CDR3: CASSPPGSGQYF. The CDR3 nucleotides read TGTGCCAGCAGCCCACCCGGGTCGGGGCAGTACTTC. The rearrangement links TRBV7-2 to TRBJ2-7; no definite D call. Trimming pared 5 bases from V and 9 bases from J, leaving 14 bases between. The V gene's germline CDR1 is SGHTA and CDR2 FQGNSA. The CDR3 has 12 amino acids. Complete variable domain (other parts from reference TRBV7-2 and TRBJ2-7): GAGVSQSPSNKVTEKGKDVELRCDPISGHTALYWYRQSLGQGLEFLIYFQGNSAPDKSGLPSDRFSAERTGGSVSTLTIQRTQQEDSAVYLCASSPPGSGQYFGPGTRLTVT.

DNA of the CDR3: TGTGCCAGCAGCCAACAGACAGGGTCGGACAATGAGCAGTTCTTC. It codes for CASSQQTGSDNEQFF. The rearrangement joins TRBV4-2 to TRBJ2-1, with 7 bases fitting TRBD1. Trimming removed 2 bases from V and 5 bases from J; junction bases left unmatched: 6. Germline V gives CDR1 LGHNA, CDR2 YNFKEQ. This CDR3 has 15 residues.

The chain uses TRBV28 and TRBJ2-3; perhaps TRBD2 as D (6 bases). The CDR3 contains 15 residues. V was trimmed by 6 bases and J by 6 bases, leaving 19 bases between them. Per germline, CDR1 MDHEN and CDR2 SYDVKM. CDR3 bases: TGTGCCAGCAGCCGAGACTCGTCGGGGAGGGATACGCAGTATTTT. This translates into CASSRDSSGRDTQYF.

V usage is TRBV7-2 and J usage is TRBJ1-2; TRBD1 aligns across 9 bases. CDR1 and CDR2 from the germline V gene are SGHTA and FQGNSA. The V gene end was trimmed by 0 bases and the J gene end by 5 bases; junction bases not matched to a gene: 10. The CDR3 sequence is 17 residues long. The CDR3 here is CASSLAGGTGPPYGYTF. In DNA form, the CDR3 reads TGTGCCAGCAGCTTAGCGGGGGGGACAGGGCCCCCTTATGGCTACACCTTC.

On this clone itself: At one end the junction does not follow the germline gene, possibly because of a read error. This chain uses TRBV29-1 with TRBJ2-3, with 7 positions matching TRBD2. From germline, CDR1 is SQVTM and CDR2 ANQGSEA. The CDR3 is 15 amino acids. Here the CDR3 reads CSVKESGKVTDTQYF. The CDR3 nucleotides read TGCAGCGTTAAAGAGAGCGGGAAAGTCACAGATACGCAGTATTTT.

This clone was found a few times. This chain connects TRBV10-3 to TRBJ2-1; tentative D call: TRBD2 (6 bases). The CDR3 has 13 amino acids. CDR1 and CDR2 (germline): ENHRY, SYGVKD. V was trimmed by 0 bases and J by 8 bases, leaving 8 bases between them. CDR3 DNA: TGTGCCATCAGTGAGTCGCCGGGGGATGAGCAGTTCTTC. Residues: CAISESPGDEQFF.

The J gene is TRBJ1-3, the V gene TRBV9, with D perhaps matching TRBD1 (6 bases). Trimming left V 3 bases short and J 2 bases short, with 15 bases between. CDR1 and CDR2 (germline): SGDLS, YYNGEE. The CDR3 length is 16 residues. The CDR3 sequence is CASSADLRGAGNTIYF. In DNA, the CDR3 is TGTGCCAGCAGCGCCGATCTCAGGGGAGCTGGAAACACCATATATTTT. The full variable domain, with the rest looked up from reference TRBV9 and TRBJ1-3, is DSGVTQTPKHLITATGQRVTLRCSPRSGDLSVYWYQQSLDQGLQFLIQYYNGEERAKGNILERFSAQQFPDLHSELNLSSLELGDSALYFCASSADLRGAGNTIYFGEGSWLTVV.

The CDR3 sequence is CASSRQGTDTQYF. The CDR3, as DNA: TGTGCCAGCAGTCGACAGGGAACAGATACGCAGTATTTT. The chain recombines TRBV6-5 with TRBJ2-3; 7 bases agree with TRBD1. There are 13 residues in the CDR3. Germline V CDR1 and CDR2: MNHEY, SVGAGI. The J segment lost 3 bases and the V segment lost 5 bases, leaving 2 bases of the junction unmatched.

The chain combines TRBV6-5 with TRBJ2-3; TRBD2 matches at 7 bases. Germline CDR1 MNHEY, CDR2 SVGAGI. V dropped 2 bases and J dropped 1; count of bases not matched to a gene: 3. This CDR3 region has 15 residues. CDR3 bases: TGTGCCAGCAGTTACGGCGGGAGTGGCACAGATACGCAGTATTTT. Its protein product is CASSYGGSGTDTQYF.

This clone has just one count. The V and J genes are TRBV13 and TRBJ1-6, with D maybe TRBD1 (5 bases). The germline gives CDR1 PRHDT, CDR2 FYEKMQ (reference sequence). The CDR3 has 18 amino acids. Trimming removed 3 bases at V and 0 bases at J, with 15 bases between. The DNA of the CDR3 is TGTGCCAGCAGCTTGGGGGGATTGAAGAGCTCCTATAATTCACCCCTCCACTTT. It is translated as CASSLGGLKSSYNSPLHF.

The rearrangement uses TRBV25-1 and TRBJ1-2, with no clear D. From germline, CDR1 is MGHDK and CDR2 SYGVNS. Trimming took off 5 bases at V and 7 bases at J, with 11 bases between the two ends. There are 12 residues in the CDR3. For the CDR3, the DNA is TGTGCCAGCAGTCACGGTTATCGTGGCTACACCTTC. Translation: CASSHGYRGYTF.

In this sample, this clone turned up once. This chain connects TRBV5-1 to TRBJ1-1; 7 bases agree with TRBD1. This CDR3 is 16 amino acids long. CDR1 SGHRS and CDR2 YFSETQ come from the germline V gene. V was clipped by 1 base and J by 2 bases; unmatched bases: 8. The CDR3 here is CASSLFPGQTNTEAFF. The CDR3 DNA reads TGCGCCAGCAGCTTGTTTCCGGGACAGACTAACACTGAAGCTTTCTTT.

The genes are TRBV7-6 and TRBJ2-5; possible D gene TRBD1, 6 bases. Trimming cost V 6 bases and J 2 bases, with 10 bases left between them. CDR3 length equals 13 residues. Germline V lookup: CDR1 SGHVS, CDR2 FNYEAQ. The CDR3 nucleotides read TGTGCCAGCAGGACAGGTTTTCAAGAGACCCAGTACTTC. This translates into CASRTGFQETQYF.

V and J are TRBV7-3 and TRBJ2-3; 13 bases are a match to TRBD2. This CDR3 has 15 residues. CDR1 SGHTA and CDR2 FQGTGA come from the germline V gene. V shed 5 bases, J shed 5 bases, and the junction held 4 bases outside the gene matches. The CDR3 DNA is TGTGCCAGCAGCCTCGGACTAGCGGGAGTAGATACGCAGTATTTT. It codes for CASSLGLAGVDTQYF.

The CDR3 DNA reads TGTGCCAGCAGCCGTGGGGGACAGGGCGCTCCCGAGCAGTACTTC. This gives the protein CASSRGGQGAPEQYF. The chain is built from TRBV11-2 and TRBJ2-5; 9 nucleotides agree with TRBD1. The J call may not be correct, given that the DNA end is closer to TRBJ2-7. The CDR3 is 15 amino acids. Germline CDR1 and CDR2: SGHAT and FQNNGV.

The V gene is TRBV19, the J gene TRBJ2-7, with no clear D. Germline V CDR1 and CDR2: LNHDA, SQIVND (reference sequence). V shed 3 bases and J shed 4 bases, with 10 bases lying between them. This CDR3 spans 13 amino acids. CDR3 DNA sequence: TGTGCCAGTAGTATCGAGGTTTTTTACGAGCAGTACTTC. This translates into CASSIEVFYEQYF.

The rearrangement uses TRBV7-2 and TRBJ1-1; maybe TRBD1 (5 bases). The V and J ends lost 0 bases and 8 bases respectively, with 13 bases between them. Germline assignment: CDR1 SGHTA and CDR2 FQGNSA. The CDR3 contains 14 residues. CDR3 bases: TGTGCCAGCAGCTTAGCCCCCAGGGAGGGCGAAGCTTTCTTT. Translated: CASSLAPREGEAFF.

V gene TRBV7-9 combines with J gene TRBJ2-3, with 7 nucleotides matching TRBD2. After removal of 1 base from V and 6 bases from J, the junction contained 10 bases not matched to a gene. The CDR3 is made up of 16 amino acids. The germline gives CDR1 SEHNR, CDR2 FQNEAQ (reference sequence). The CDR3 loop is CASSLGPSGISDTQYF. CDR3 bases: TGTGCCAGCAGCTTAGGTCCTAGCGGAATTAGTGATACGCAGTATTTT.

V usage is TRBV5-4 and J usage is TRBJ2-5; 9 nucleotides align to TRBD2. This CDR3 region has 14 residues. V lost 4 bases, J lost 2 bases, and 3 bases stayed unmatched. From germline, CDR1 is SGHNT and CDR2 YYREEE (reference sequence). The CDR3 protein is CASSGTSGQETQYF. The CDR3 DNA reads as TGTGCCAGCAGCGGAACTAGCGGGCAAGAGACCCAGTACTTC.